The TCR beta chain described here comes from a study of blood T cell repertoires in COVID-19. Study-level background: Collection of acute and convalescent COVID-19 samples took place in the United States, Italy and Spain. Sources were T cells, B-cell-depleted T cells, or PBMCs; the material itself was cDNA or gDNA.

Per the study methods: From reference gene primer amplification, estimates of nucleated cell counts were derived. Method: immunoSEQ multiplex PCR; TCRdb's copy keeps in-frame clones and lacks some. D and trimming come from the DNA, and the V and J calls and clone size come from that table. The sample lists roughly 200,000 clones, about 81% seen once, with roughly 12% in the top ten. J gave up 3 bases and V 7 bases, and 8 bases lay outside the gene matches. In germline, CDR1 is SEHNR, CDR2 FQNEAQ (reference sequence). The CDR3 covers 14 residues. Enrolment of Seattle patients took place during active infection, and they were followed longitudinally.

V usage is TRBV7-9 and J usage is TRBJ2-7; 8 positions agree with TRBD2. Sequencing input: peripheral blood. The receptor comes from a woman of 80 years or more with COVID-19, enrolled during active disease. CDR3: CASNTGGALYEQYF. CDR3 DNA: TGTGCCAGCAACACGGGGGGGGCTCTCTACGAGCAGTACTTC. The full variable domain, its missing parts supplied by reference TRBV7-9 and TRBJ2-7, is DTGVSQNPRHKITKRGQNVTFRCDPISEHNRLYWYRQTLGQGPEFLTYFQNEAQLEKSRLLSDRFSAERPKGSFSTLEIQRTEQGDSAMYLCASNTGGALYEQYFGPGTRLTVT.